Sequencing of this TCR beta chain was carried out in a study of CD8 T cells in Susac syndrome. Sequencing of TCR beta was performed on blood CD8+ T cells and on blood CD4+ T cells. It was treatment-naive patients with stable or active relapsing-remitting disease who made up the multiple sclerosis controls. Roughly 0.5 to 1 ug RNA was reverse transcribed with random hexamers. Amplification of TCR beta CDR3 used immunoSEQ multiplex PCR across 54 Vbeta and 13 Jbeta. TCRdb analysed the immunoSEQ multiplex PCR reads with MiXCR anew, one entry per CDR3 protein. The repertoire holds around 200,000 distinct CDR3 sequences, with around 93% as singletons. The CDR3 covers 12 residues. Germline V lookup: CDR1 SQVTM, CDR2 ANQGSEA. Deletions cut 7 bases from V and 0 bases from J, with 8 bases between.

The V call is TRBV29-1, the J call TRBJ2-3, with D hard to call. The TCR originated in a human donor with multiple sclerosis. The sample consisted of CD4+ T cells from PBMCs. This CDR3 is CSGVRSTDTQYF. CDR3 DNA sequence: TGCAGCGGGGTAAGAAGCACAGATACGCAGTATTTT.